This section outlines one T cell receptor beta chain sequence together with its context. This sample is part of a study of blood T cell repertoires in COVID-19. Clones were read by immunoSEQ multiplex PCR, and TCRdb kept only the in-frame ones, dropping some. The sample includes under 250,000 clones, about 80% of them seen just once. The origin of this receptor is a young woman who had recovered from COVID-19. The specimen was peripheral blood.

The chain's CDR3 is CASSLYPGETQYF. Here the CDR3 DNA reads TGTGCCAGCAGCCTTTACCCGGGGGAGACCCAGTACTTC. The chain links TRBV12-3 or TRBV12-4 to TRBJ2-5; D possibly corresponds to TRBD2 (5 bases). The CDR3 runs to 13 residues. The germline V and J ends were trimmed by 6 bases and 5 bases, with 13 bases remaining between them.